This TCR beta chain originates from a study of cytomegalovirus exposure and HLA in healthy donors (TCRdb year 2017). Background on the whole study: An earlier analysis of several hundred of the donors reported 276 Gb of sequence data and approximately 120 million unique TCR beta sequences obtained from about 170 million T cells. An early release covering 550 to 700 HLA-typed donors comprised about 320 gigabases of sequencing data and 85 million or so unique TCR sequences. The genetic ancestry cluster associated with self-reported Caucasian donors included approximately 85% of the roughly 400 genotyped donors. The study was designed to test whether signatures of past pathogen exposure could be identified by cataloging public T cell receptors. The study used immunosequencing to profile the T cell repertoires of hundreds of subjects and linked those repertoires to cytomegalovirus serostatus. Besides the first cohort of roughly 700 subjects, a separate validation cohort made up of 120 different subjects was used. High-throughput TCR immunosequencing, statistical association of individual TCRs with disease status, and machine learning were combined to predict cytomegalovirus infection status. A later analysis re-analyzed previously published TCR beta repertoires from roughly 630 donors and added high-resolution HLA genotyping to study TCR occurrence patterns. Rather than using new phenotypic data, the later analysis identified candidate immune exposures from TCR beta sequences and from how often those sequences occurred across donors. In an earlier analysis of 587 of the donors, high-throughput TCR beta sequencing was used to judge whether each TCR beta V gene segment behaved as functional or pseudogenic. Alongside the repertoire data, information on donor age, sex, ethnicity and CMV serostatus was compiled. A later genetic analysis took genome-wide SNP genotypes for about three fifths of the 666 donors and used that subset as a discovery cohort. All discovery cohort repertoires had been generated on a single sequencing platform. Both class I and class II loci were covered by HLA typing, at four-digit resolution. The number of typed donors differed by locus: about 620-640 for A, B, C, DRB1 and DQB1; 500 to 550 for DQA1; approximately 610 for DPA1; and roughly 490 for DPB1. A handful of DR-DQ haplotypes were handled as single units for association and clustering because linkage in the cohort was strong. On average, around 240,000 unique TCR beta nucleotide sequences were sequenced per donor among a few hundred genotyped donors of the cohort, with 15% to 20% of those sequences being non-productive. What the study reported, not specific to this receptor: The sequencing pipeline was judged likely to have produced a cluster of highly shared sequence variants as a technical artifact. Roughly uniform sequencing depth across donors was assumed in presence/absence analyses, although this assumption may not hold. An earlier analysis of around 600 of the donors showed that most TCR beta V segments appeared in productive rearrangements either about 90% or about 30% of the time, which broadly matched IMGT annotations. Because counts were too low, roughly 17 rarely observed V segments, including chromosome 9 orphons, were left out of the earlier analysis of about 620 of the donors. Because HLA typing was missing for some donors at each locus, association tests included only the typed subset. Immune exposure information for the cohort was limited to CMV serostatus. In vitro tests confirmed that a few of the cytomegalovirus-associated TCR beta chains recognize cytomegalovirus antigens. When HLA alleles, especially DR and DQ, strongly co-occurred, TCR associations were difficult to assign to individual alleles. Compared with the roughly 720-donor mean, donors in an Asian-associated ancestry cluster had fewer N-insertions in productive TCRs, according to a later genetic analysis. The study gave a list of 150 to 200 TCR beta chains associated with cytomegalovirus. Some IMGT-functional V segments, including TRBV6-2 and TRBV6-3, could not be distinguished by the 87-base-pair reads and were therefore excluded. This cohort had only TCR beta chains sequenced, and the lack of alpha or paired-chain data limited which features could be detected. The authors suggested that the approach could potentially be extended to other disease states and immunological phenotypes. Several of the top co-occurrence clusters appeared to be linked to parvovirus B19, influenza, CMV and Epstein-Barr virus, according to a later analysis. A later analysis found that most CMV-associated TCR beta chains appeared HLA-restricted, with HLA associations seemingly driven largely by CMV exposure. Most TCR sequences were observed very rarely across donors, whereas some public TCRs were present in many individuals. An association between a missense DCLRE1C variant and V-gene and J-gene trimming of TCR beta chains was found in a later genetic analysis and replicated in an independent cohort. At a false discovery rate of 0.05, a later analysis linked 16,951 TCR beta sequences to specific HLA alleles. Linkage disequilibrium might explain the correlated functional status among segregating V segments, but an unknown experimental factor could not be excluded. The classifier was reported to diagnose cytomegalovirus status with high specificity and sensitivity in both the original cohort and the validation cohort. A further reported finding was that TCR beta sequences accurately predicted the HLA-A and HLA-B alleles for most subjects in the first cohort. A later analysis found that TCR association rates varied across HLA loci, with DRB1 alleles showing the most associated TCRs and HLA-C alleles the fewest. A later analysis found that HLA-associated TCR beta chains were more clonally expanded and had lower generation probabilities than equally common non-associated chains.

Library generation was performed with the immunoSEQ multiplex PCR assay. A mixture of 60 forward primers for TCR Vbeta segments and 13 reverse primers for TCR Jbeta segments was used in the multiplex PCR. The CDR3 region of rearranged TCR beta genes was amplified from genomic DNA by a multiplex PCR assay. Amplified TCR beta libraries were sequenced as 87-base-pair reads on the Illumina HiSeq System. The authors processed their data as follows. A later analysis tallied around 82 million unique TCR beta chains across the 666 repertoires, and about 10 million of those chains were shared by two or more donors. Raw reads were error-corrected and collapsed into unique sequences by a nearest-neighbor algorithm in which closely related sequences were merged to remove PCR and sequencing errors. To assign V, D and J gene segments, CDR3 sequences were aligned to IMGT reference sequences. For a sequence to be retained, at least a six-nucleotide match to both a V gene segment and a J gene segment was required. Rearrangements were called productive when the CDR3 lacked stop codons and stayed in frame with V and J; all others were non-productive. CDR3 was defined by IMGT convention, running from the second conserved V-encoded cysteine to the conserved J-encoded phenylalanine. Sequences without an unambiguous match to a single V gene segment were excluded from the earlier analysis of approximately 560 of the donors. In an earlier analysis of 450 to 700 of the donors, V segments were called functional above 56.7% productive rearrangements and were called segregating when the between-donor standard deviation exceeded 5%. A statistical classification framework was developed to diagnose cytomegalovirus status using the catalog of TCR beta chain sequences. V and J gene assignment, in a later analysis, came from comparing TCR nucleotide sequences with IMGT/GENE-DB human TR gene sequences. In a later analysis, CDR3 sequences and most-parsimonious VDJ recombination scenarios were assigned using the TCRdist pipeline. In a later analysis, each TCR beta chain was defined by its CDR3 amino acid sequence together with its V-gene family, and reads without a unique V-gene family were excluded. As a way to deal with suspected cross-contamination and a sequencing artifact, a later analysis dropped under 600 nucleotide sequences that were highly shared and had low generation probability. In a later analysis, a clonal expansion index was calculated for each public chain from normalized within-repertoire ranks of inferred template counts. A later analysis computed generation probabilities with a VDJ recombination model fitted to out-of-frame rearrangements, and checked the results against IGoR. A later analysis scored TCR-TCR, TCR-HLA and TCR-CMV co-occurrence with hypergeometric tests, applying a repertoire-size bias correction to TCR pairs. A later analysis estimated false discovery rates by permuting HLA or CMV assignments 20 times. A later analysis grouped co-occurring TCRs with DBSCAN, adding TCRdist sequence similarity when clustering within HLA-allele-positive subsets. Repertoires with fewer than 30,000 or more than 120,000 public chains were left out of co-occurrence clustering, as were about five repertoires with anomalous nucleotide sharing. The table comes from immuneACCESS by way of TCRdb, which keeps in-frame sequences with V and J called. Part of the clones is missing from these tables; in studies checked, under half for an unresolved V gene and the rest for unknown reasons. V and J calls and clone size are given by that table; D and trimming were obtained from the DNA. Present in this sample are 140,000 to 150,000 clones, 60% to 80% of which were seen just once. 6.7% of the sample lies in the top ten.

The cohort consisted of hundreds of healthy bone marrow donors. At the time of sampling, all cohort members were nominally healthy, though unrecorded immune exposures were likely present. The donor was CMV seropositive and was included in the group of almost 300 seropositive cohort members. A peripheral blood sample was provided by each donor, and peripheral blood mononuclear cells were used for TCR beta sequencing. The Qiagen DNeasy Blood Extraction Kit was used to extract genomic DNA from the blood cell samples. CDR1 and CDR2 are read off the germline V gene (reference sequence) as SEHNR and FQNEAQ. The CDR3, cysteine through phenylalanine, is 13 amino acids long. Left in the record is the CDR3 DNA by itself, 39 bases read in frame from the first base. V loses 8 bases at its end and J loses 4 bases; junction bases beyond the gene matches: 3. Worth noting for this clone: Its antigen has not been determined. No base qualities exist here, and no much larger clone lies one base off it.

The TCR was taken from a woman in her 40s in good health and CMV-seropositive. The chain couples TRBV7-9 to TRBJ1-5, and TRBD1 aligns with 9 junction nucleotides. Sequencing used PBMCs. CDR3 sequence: CASAGTGNQPQHF. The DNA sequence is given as TGTGCCAGCGCTGGGACAGGGAATCAGCCCCAGCATTTT.